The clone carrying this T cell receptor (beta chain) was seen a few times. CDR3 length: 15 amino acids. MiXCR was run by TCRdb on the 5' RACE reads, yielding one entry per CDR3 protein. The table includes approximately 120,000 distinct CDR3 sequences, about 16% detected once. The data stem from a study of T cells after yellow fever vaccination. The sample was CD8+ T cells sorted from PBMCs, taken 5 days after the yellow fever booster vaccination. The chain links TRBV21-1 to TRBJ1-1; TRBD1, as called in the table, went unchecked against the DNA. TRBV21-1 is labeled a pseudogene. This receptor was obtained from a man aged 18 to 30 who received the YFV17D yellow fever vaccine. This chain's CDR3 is CASSKGGVSYTEAFF. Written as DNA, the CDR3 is TGTGCCAGCAGCAAGGGGGGGGTTTCGTACACTGAAGCTTTCTTT.